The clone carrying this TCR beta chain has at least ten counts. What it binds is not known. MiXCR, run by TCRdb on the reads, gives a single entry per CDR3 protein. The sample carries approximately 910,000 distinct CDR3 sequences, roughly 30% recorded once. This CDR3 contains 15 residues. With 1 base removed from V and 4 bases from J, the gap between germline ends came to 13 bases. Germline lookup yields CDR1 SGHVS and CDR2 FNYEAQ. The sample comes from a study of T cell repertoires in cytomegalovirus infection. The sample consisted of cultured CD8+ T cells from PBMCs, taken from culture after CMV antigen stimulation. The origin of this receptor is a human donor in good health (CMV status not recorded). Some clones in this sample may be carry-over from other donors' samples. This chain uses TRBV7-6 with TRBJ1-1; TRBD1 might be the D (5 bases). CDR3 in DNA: TGTGCCAGCAGCTTAGGGTGGGGGGTATTCACTGAAGCTTTCTTT. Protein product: CASSLGWGVFTEAFF.